The clone carrying this T cell receptor beta chain was detected a few times. Its antigen is as yet unknown. The data are from a study of cytomegalovirus exposure and HLA in healthy donors. PCR involved 60 Vbeta and 13 Jbeta primers. Repertoires were generated with immunoSEQ multiplex PCR, while TCRdb's copy carries only in-frame clones and drops some. The sample includes around 140,000 clones, roughly 9.6% of them seen just once. Study results and caveats: The authors reported that TCR beta sequences could predict HLA-A and HLA-B alleles. These predictions were accurate for most subjects in the first cohort.

Losses at the gene ends were 6 bases for V and 2 bases for J; bases not matched to a gene: 5. CDR1 is SEHNR, CDR2 FQNEAQ, per germline (reference sequence). The CDR3 extends over 15 amino acids. This chain uses TRBV7-9 with TRBJ2-3; 10 bases line up with TRBD2. The material sequenced was PBMCs. The source of this sequence is a woman in her forties in good health and CMV-seropositive. The CDR3 nucleotides are TGTGCCAGCAGATCAAGCGGGGGGGCCACAGATACGCAGTATTTT. Its translation is CASRSSGGATDTQYF.